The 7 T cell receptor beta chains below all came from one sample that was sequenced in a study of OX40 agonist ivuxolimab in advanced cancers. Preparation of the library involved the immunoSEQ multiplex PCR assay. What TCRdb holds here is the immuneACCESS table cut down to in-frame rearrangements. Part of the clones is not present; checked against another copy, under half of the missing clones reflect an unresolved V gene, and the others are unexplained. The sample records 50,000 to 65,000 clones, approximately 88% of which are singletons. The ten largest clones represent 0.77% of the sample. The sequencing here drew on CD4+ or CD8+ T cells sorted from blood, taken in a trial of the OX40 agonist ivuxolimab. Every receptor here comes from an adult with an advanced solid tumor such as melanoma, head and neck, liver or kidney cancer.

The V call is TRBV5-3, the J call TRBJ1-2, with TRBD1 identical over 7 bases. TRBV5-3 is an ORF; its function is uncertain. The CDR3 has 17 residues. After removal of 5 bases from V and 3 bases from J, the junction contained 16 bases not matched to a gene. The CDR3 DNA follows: TGTGCCAGAAGAGCGATGACAGGGTACATGGAGGACTATGGCTACACCTTC. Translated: CARRAMTGYMEDYGYTF.

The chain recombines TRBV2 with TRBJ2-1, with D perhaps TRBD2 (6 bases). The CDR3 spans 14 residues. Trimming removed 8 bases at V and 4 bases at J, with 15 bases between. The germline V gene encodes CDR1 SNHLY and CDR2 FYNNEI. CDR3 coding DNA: TGTGCCAGCGGTCGGGGGAGAGGGTACAATGAGCAGTTCTTC. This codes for CASGRGRGYNEQFF.

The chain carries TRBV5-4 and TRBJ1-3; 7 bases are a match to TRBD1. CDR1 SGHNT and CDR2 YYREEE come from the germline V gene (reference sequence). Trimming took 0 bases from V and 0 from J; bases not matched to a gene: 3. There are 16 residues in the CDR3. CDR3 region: CASSLDRGSSGNTIYF. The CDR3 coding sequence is TGTGCCAGCAGCTTGGACAGGGGCTCCTCTGGAAACACCATATATTTT.

The CDR3 region is CASSPQPGHQPQHF. The CDR3 bases are TGTGCCAGCTCACCACAGCCAGGGCATCAGCCCCAGCATTTT. V gene TRBV18 combines with J gene TRBJ1-5; tentative D call: TRBD1 (5 bases). The CDR3 consists of 14 residues. With 1 base removed from V and 5 bases from J, the gap between germline ends came to 9 bases. Germline V lookup: CDR1 KGHSH, CDR2 LQKENI. The whole variable domain, remainder taken from reference TRBV18 and TRBJ1-5, is NAGVMQNPRHLVRRRGQEARLRCSPMKGHSHVYWYRQLPEEGLKFMVYLQKENIIDESGMPKERFSAEFPKEGPSILRIQQVVRGDSAAYFCASSPQPGHQPQHFGDGTRLSIL.

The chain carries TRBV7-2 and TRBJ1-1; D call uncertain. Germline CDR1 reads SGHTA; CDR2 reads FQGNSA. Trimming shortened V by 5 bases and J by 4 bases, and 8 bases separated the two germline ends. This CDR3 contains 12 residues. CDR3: CASSLSFTEAFF. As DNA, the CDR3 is TGTGCCAGCAGCCTTTCCTTCACTGAAGCTTTCTTT.

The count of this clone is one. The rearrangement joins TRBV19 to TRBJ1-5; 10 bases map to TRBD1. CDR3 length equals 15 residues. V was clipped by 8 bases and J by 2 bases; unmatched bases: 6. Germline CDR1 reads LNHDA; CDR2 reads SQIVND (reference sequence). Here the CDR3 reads CASGGQGQGNQPQHF. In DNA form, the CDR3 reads TGTGCCAGTGGGGGACAGGGGCAAGGCAATCAGCCCCAGCATTTT.

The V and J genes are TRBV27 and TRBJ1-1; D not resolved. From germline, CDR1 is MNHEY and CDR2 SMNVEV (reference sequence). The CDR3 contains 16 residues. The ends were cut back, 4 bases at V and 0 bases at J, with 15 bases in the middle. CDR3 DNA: TGTGCCAGCAGTTCGGACGGTTTCCTAATGAACACTGAAGCTTTCTTT. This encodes CASSSDGFLMNTEAFF.